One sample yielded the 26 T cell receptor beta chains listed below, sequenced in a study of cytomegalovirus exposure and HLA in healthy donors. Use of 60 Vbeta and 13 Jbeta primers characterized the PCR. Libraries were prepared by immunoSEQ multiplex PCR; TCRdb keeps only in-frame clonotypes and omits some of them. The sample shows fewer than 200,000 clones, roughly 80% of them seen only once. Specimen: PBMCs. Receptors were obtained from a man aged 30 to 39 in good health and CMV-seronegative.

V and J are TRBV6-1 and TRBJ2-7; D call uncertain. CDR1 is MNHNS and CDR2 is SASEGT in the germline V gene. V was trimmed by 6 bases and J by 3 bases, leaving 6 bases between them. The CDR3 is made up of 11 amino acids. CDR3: CASSLVYEQYF. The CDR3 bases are TGTGCCAGCAGCCTTGTCTACGAGCAGTACTTC.

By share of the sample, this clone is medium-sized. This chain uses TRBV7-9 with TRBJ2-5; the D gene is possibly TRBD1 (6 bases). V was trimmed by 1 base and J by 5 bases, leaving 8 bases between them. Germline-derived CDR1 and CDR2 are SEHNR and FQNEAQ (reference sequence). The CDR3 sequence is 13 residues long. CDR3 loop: CASSLVQGETQYF. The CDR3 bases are TGTGCCAGCAGCTTAGTCCAGGGGGAGACCCAGTACTTC.

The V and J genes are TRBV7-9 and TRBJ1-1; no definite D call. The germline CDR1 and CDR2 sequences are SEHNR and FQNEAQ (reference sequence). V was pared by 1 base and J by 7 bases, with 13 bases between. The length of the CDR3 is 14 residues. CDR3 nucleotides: TGTGCCAGCAGCTTAGGGCAGGTGAACCTTGAAGCTTTCTTT. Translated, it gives CASSLGQVNLEAFF.

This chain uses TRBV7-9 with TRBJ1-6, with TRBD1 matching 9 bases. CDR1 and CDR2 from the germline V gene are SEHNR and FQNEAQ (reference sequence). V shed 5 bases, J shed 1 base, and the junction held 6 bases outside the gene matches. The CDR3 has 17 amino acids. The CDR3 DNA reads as TGTGCCAGCAGCCCATACGACAGGGGGTCCTATAATTCACCCCTCCACTTT. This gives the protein CASSPYDRGSYNSPLHF.

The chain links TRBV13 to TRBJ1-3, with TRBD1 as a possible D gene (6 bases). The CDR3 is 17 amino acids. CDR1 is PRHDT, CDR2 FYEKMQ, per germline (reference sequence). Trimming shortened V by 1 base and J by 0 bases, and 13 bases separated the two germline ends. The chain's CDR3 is CASSLDRDTSSGNTIYF. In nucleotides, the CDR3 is TGTGCCAGCAGCTTAGACCGGGACACGAGCTCTGGAAACACCATATATTTT. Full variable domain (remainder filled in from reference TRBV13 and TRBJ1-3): AAGVIQSPRHLIKEKRETATLKCYPIPRHDTVYWYQQGPGQDPQFLISFYEKMQSDKGSIPDRFSAQQFSDYHSELNMSSLELGDSALYFCASSLDRDTSSGNTIYFGEGSWLTVV.

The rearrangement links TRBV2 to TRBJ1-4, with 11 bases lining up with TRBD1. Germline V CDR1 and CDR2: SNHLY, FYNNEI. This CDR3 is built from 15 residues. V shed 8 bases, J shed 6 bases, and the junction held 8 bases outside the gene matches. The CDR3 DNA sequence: TGTGCCAGCGTTCGGACAGGGGGCGTTGATGAAAAACTGTTTTTT. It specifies CASVRTGGVDEKLFF.

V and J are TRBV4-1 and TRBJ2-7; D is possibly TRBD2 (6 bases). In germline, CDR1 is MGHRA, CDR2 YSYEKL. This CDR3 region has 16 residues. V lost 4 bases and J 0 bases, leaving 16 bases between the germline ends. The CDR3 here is CASSLGGTPSSYEQYF. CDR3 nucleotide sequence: TGCGCCAGCAGCCTTGGGGGGACTCCCAGCTCCTACGAGCAGTACTTC.

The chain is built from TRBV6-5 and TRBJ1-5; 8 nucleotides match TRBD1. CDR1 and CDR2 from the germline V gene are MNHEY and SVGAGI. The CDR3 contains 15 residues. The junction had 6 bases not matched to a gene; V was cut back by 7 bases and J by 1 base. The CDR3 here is CASTSRTGSNQPQHF. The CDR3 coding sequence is TGTGCCAGCACGAGTAGGACAGGGAGCAATCAGCCCCAGCATTTT.

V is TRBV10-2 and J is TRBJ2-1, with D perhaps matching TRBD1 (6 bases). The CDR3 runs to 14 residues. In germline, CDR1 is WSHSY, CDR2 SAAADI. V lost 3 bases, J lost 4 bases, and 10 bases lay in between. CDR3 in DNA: TGCGCCAGCAGTGACCGGGACATATACAATGAGCAGTTCTTC. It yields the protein CASSDRDIYNEQFF.

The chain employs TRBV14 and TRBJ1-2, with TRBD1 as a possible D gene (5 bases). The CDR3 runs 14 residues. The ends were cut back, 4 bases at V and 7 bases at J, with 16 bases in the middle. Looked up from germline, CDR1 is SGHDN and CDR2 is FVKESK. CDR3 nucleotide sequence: TGTGCCAGCAGCCTCCCGGGGGGAGGCAGTGGCTACACCTTC. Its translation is CASSLPGGGSGYTF.

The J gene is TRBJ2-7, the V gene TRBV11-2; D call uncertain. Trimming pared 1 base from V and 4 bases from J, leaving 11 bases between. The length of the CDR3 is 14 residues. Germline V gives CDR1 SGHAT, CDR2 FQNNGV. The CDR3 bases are TGTGCCAGCAGCTTAGTGGGCAGACGTTACGAGCAGTACTTC. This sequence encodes CASSLVGRRYEQYF.

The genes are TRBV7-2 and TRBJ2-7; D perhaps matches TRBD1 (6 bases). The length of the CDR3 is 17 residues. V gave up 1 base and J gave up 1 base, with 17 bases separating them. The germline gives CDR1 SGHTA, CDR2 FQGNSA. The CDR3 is CASSLVPSGQISYEQYF. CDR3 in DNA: TGTGCCAGCAGCTTAGTCCCCTCCGGACAGATTTCCTACGAGCAGTACTTC.

The CDR3 loop is CASSWGGNNEKLFF. The CDR3 DNA is TGTGCCAGTAGTTGGGGCGGCAATAATGAAAAACTGTTTTTT. The chain is built from TRBV19 and TRBJ1-4; D may be TRBD1 (5 bases). CDR3 size: 14 residues. Germline CDR1 LNHDA, CDR2 SQIVND (reference sequence). V lost 5 bases and J 4 bases, leaving 11 bases between the germline ends.

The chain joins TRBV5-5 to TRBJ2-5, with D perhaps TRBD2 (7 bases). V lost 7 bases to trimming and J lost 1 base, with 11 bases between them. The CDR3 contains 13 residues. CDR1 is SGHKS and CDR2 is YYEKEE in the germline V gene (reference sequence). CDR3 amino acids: CASGGGFQETQYF. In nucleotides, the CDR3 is TGTGCCAGCGGGGGGGGCTTCCAAGAGACCCAGTACTTC.

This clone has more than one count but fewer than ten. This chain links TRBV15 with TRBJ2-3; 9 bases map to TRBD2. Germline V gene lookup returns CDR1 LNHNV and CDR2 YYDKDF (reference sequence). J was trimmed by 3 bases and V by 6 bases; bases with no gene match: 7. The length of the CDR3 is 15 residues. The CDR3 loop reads CATRVGREGTDTQYF. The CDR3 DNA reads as TGTGCCACCAGAGTGGGGCGGGAGGGGACAGATACGCAGTATTTT. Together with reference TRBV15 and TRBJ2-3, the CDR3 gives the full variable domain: DAMVIQNPRYQVTQFGKPVTLSCSQTLNHNVMYWYQQKSSQAPKLLFHYYDKDFNNEADTPDNFQSRRPNTSFCFLDIRSPGLGDTAMYLCATRVGREGTDTQYFGPGTRLTVL.

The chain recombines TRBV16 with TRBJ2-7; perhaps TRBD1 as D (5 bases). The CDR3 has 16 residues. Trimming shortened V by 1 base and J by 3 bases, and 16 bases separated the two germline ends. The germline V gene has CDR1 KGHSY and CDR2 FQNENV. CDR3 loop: CASSQLDSRVNYEQYF. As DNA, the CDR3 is TGTGCCAGCAGCCAATTAGACTCCAGGGTCAACTACGAGCAGTACTTC.

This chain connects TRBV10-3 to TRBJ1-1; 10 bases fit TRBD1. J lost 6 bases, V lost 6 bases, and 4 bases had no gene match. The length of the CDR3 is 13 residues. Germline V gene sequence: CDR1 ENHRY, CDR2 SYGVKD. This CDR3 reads CAISPGQGPEAFF. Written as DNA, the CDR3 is TGTGCCATCAGCCCGGGACAGGGGCCTGAAGCTTTCTTT.

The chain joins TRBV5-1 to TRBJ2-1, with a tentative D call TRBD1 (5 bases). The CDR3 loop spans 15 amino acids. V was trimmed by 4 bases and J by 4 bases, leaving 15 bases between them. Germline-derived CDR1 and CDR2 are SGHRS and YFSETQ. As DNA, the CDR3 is TGCGCCAGCAGCCCACGGCAGGGTGGGTACAATGAGCAGTTCTTC. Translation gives CASSPRQGGYNEQFF.

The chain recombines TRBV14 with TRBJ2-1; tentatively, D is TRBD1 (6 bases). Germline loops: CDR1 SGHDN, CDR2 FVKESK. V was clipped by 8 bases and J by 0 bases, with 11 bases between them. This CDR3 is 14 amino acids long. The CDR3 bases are TGTGCCAGCTCATACAGGGACTCCTACAATGAGCAGTTCTTC. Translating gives CASSYRDSYNEQFF.

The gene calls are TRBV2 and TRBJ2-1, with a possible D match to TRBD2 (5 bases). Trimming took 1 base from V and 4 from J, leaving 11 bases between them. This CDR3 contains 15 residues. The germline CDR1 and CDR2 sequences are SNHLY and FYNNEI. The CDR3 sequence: CASSEDTRVYNEQFF. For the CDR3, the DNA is TGTGCCAGCAGTGAAGATACTAGGGTATACAATGAGCAGTTCTTC.

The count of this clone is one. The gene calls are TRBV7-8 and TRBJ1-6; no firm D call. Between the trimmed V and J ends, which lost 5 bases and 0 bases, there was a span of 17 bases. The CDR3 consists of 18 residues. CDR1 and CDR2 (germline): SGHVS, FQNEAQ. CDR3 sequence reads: CASSPQAVGSSYNSPLHF. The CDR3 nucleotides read TGTGCCAGCAGCCCCCAGGCGGTTGGGAGCTCCTATAATTCACCCCTCCACTTT. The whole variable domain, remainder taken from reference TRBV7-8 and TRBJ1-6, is GAGVSQSPRYKVAKRGQDVALRCDPISGHVSLFWYQQALGQGPEFLTYFQNEAQLDKSGLPSDRFFAERPEGSVSTLKIQRTQQEDSAVYLCASSPQAVGSSYNSPLHFGNGTRLTVT.

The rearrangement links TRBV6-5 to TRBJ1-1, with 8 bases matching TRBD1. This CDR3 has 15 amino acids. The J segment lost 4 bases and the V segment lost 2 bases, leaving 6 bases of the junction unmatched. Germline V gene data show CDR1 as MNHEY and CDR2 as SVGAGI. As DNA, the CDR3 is TGTGCCAGCAGTTACGGGGTTACAGGGGGCACTGAAGCTTTCTTT. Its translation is CASSYGVTGGTEAFF.

CDR3 in amino acids: CASSLSGGVVETQYF. The CDR3 nucleotides read TGTGCCAGCAGCTTATCAGGGGGCGTCGTGGAGACCCAGTACTTC. The chain joins TRBV7-9 to TRBJ2-5, with 8 bases matching TRBD1. This CDR3 region has 15 residues. The germline V gene encodes CDR1 SEHNR and CDR2 FQNEAQ (reference sequence). The V segment lost 2 bases and the J segment 5 bases; nucleotides outside the gene matches: 7.

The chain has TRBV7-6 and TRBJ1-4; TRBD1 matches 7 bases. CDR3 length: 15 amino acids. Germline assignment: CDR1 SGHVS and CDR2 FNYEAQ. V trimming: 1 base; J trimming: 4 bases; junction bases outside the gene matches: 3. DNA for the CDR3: TGTGCCAGCAGCTTAGTCGGGACAGATAATGAAAAACTGTTTTTT. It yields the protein CASSLVGTDNEKLFF. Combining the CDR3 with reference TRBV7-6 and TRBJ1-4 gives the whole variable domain GAGVSQSPRYKVTKRGQDVALRCDPISGHVSLYWYRQALGQGPEFLTYFNYEAQQDKSGLPNDRFSAERPEGSISTLTIQRTEQRDSAMYRCASSLVGTDNEKLFFGSGTQLSVL.

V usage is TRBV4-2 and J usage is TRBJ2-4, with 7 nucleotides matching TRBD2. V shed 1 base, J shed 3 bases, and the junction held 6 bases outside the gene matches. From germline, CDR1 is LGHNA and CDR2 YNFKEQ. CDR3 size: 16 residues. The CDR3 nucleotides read TGTGCCAGCAGCCAAGGTTCCCGGGGGGTCAAAAACATTCAGTACTTC. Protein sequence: CASSQGSRGVKNIQYF.

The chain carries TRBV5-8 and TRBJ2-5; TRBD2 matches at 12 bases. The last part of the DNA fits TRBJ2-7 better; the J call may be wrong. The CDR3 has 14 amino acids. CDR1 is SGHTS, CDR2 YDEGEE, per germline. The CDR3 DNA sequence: TGTGCCAGCAGCTTGACTAGCGGGAGGATCGAGCAGTACTTC. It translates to CASSLTSGRIEQYF.